Presented here are 14 T cell receptor beta chains from one specimen sequenced in a study of T-cell reconstitution after alpha-beta-depleted transplantation in children. Using unique molecular identifiers, the investigators prepared the TCRbeta library. Via MiXCR, TCRdb re-called the PCR reads, giving one row per CDR3 protein. Counted here are roughly 490,000 distinct CDR3 sequences, 9.5% to 12% occurring once; the ten biggest clones make up 12% to 15%. The sample consisted of PBMCs, mostly from graft donor cells, taken 180 days after TCRalphabeta/CD19-depleted stem cell transplant. These receptors originate from a female patient aged 2 to 10 who had a stem cell transplant for aplastic anemia, so the T cells may come from the graft donor.

This clonotype was seen more than once but under ten times. The CDR3 spells CASSYRGDHEQFF. The CDR3 bases are TGTGCCAGCAGTTACCGCGGGGATCATGAGCAGTTCTTC. This chain uses TRBV6-2 or TRBV6-3 with TRBJ2-1; D might be TRBD2 (6 bases). V lost 2 bases and J 8 bases, leaving 10 bases between the germline ends. The germline V gene encodes CDR1 MNHEY and CDR2 SVGEGT. This CDR3 is built from 13 residues.

This clonotype was counted at least ten times. The chain couples TRBV29-1 to TRBJ1-2, with TRBD1 identical over 7 bases. The CDR3 is 16 amino acids. The germline gives CDR1 SQVTM, CDR2 ANQGSEA. Trimming cost V 8 bases and J 4 bases; bases outside gene matches: 19. CDR3 protein: CSTYTGTAPWSYGYTF. CDR3 in DNA: TGCAGCACTTACACCGGGACAGCCCCCTGGAGCTATGGCTACACCTTC.

The genes are TRBV19 and TRBJ2-1; D not certain. Trimming left V 6 bases short and J 7 bases short, with 16 bases between. Looked up from germline, CDR1 is LNHDA and CDR2 is SQIVND (reference sequence). The CDR3 has 14 amino acids. The CDR3 loop is CASSPWPLVNEQFF. CDR3 bases: TGTGCCAGTAGCCCTTGGCCCCTTGTGAATGAGCAGTTCTTC.

This clonotype was found a few times. The chain is built from TRBV7-2 and TRBJ2-7, with D perhaps TRBD2 (5 bases). CDR1 SGHTA and CDR2 FQGNSA come from the germline V gene. With 0 bases removed from V and 4 bases from J, the gap between germline ends came to 25 bases. This CDR3 is built from 19 residues. The CDR3 sequence is CASSLAVGAIFRDPYEQYV. For the CDR3, the DNA is TGTGCCAGCAGCTTAGCCGTCGGAGCGATATTTCGGGATCCTTACGAGCAGTACGTC.

The chain couples TRBV6-1 to TRBJ2-7, with D uncertain. The CDR3 has 14 amino acids. CDR1 and CDR2 from the germline V gene are MNHNS and SASEGT. Between the trimmed V and J ends, which lost 0 bases and 7 bases, there was a span of 13 bases. The CDR3 loop reads CASSEAGQAGEQYF. The CDR3 DNA reads TGTGCCAGCAGTGAAGCGGGCCAGGCCGGGGAGCAGTACTTC.

The chain employs TRBV4-2 and TRBJ2-1, with TRBD2 matching 9 bases. With V trimmed by 3 bases and J by 2 bases, 8 bases remained unmatched. The CDR3 sequence is 17 residues long. Germline V lookup: CDR1 LGHNA, CDR2 YNFKEQ. CDR3 protein: CASSHRTSATAYNEQFF. CDR3 sequence (DNA): TGTGCCAGCAGCCACCGGACTAGCGCCACCGCCTACAATGAGCAGTTCTTC.

This clonotype was observed a handful of times. The chain's CDR3 is CASSNRLAGPYEQYF. The CDR3 nucleotides read TGTGCCAGCAGTAATCGTCTAGCGGGACCCTACGAGCAGTACTTC. V is TRBV27 and J is TRBJ2-7; 9 nucleotides match TRBD2. The CDR3 length is 15 residues. In germline, CDR1 is MNHEY, CDR2 SMNVEV (reference sequence). With V trimmed by 5 bases and J by 2 bases, 7 bases remained unmatched.

This clonotype was seen a handful of times. The rearrangement links TRBV6-4 to TRBJ2-3, with D unresolved. V was shortened by 3 bases and J by 3 bases, with 10 bases between the two germline ends. The CDR3 totals 14 residues. Germline CDR1 is MRHNA and CDR2 is SNTAGT. The CDR3 coding sequence is TGTGCCAGCAGTGAAGGCAGTGCTACAGATACGCAGTATTTT. Translation gives CASSEGSATDTQYF.

This clonotype was recorded a few times. The chain uses TRBV20-1 and TRBJ1-2, with 7 positions matching TRBD1. From germline, CDR1 is DFQATT and CDR2 SNEGSKA (reference sequence). The CDR3 consists of 15 residues. V lost 1 base, J lost 2 bases, and 7 bases stayed unmatched. The CDR3 spells CSARALQGLNYGYTF. Here the CDR3 DNA reads TGCAGTGCTAGAGCGCTACAGGGGCTCAACTATGGCTACACCTTC.

In this sample, this clonotype turned up a few times. The chain joins TRBV18 to TRBJ2-7; 10 nucleotides agree with TRBD2. The V gene's germline CDR1 is KGHSH and CDR2 LQKENI. The V gene end was trimmed by 3 bases and the J gene end by 5 bases; junction bases not matched to a gene: 10. The CDR3 runs 16 residues. The CDR3 sequence: CASSPSLAGVVDEQYV. In nucleotides, the CDR3 is TGTGCCAGCTCACCCTCCCTAGCGGGAGTTGTCGACGAGCAGTACGTC.

This clonotype appeared a few times. The V gene is TRBV24-1, the J gene TRBJ2-5, with no clear D. The CDR3 has 14 amino acids. Trimming pared 0 bases from V and 2 bases from J, leaving 6 bases between. The germline V gene encodes CDR1 KGHDR and CDR2 SFDVKD. The CDR3 coding sequence is TGTGCCACCAGTGATTTGAGGCAGCAAGAGACCCAGTACTTC. Its protein is CATSDLRQQETQYF.

Worth noting for this clonotype: The CDR3 does not close with the conserved phenylalanine or tryptophan, likely indicating a read error. This rearrangement joins TRBV20-1 to TRBJ2-1, with 10 bases lining up with TRBD2. With V trimmed by 7 bases and J by 2 bases, 23 bases remained unmatched. The CDR3 sequence is 20 residues long. Per the germline V gene, CDR1 is DFQATT and CDR2 is SNEGSKA (reference sequence). In DNA form, the CDR3 reads TGCAGTGGCACCCGATTTGATGGGCGGCTAGCGGGAGCTCCCTACAATGAGCAGTTCTTG. The encoded protein is CSGTRFDGRLAGAPYNEQFL.

V and J are TRBV5-6 and TRBJ2-7; no reliable D call. In germline, CDR1 is SGHDT, CDR2 YYEEEE. This CDR3 comprises 14 residues. The V end lost 2 bases, the J end lost 6 bases, and 15 bases lay between the germline ends. The CDR3 loop is CASSFFALSREQYV. The CDR3 DNA reads as TGTGCCAGCAGCTTTTTCGCTCTCTCCCGCGAGCAGTACGTC.

The gene calls are TRBV10-3 and TRBJ1-2; D not certain. V was shortened by 5 bases and J by 6 bases, with 10 bases between the two germline ends. Per germline, CDR1 ENHRY and CDR2 SYGVKD. The CDR3 totals 12 residues. The DNA of the CDR3 is TGTGCCATCAGTCAGACCCATCATGGCTACACCTTC. Its protein is CAISQTHHGYTF.